This T cell receptor beta chain appears in the sequencing data of a study of blood T cells in healthy people across ages. From germline, CDR1 is DFQATT and CDR2 SNEGSKA (reference sequence). J was trimmed by 8 bases and V by 6 bases; bases with no gene match: 9. The length of the CDR3 is 13 residues. Alongside a J-beta primer mix, a sample-barcoded 5' primer served in a second PCR lasting about 7 to 12 cycles. Unique molecular identifiers of 12 random nucleotides labeled each cDNA. Any given sample supplied a minimum of 3 million CDR3-containing paired-end reads. Using its own MiXCR run on the 5' RACE reads, TCRdb lists one record per CDR3 protein. The sample has around 400,000 distinct CDR3 sequences, approximately 47% seen once.

This TCR was recovered from a man in his sixties in good health. The J gene is TRBJ2-1, the V gene TRBV20-1, with 8 bases matching TRBD1. Input material: blood. The CDR3 protein is CSAVRTGPDEQFF. DNA of the CDR3: TGCAGTGCGGTAAGGACAGGGCCGGATGAGCAGTTCTTC.